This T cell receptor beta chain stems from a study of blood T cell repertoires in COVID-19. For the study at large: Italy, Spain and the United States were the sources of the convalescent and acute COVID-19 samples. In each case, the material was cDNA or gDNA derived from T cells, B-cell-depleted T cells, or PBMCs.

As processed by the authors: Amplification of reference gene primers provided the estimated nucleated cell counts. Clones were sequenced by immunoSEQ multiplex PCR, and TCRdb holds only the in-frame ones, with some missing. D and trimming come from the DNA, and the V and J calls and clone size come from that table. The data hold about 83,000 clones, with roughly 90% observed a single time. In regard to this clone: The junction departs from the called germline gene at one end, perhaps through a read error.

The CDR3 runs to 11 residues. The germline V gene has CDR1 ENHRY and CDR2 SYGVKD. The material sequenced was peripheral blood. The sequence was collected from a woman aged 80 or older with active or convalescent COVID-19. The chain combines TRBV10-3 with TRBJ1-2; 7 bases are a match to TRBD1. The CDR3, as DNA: TGTGCCATCAGCCGGAGAAGGACAGGAGGCTTC. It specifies CAISRRRTGGF.